This entry features one TCR beta chain sequence. Its antigen is unidentified. This CDR3 is built from 12 residues. Trimming left V 3 bases short and J 3 bases short, with 3 bases between. From germline, CDR1 is LGHDT and CDR2 YNNKEL (reference sequence). This record comes from a study of T cells in Graves' hyperthyroidism and ophthalmopathy. Study outcomes and limitations: Separation of ophthalmopathy from stable hyperthyroidism was achieved by a 13 V-J model.

TCR beta CDR3 regions were amplified from RNA. The TCR CDR3 was amplified in a first-round RT-PCR using the HTBI primer set. Using its own MiXCR run on the multiplex PCR reads, TCRdb lists one record per CDR3 protein. The table includes 550,000 to 650,000 distinct CDR3 sequences, 11% to 15% detected once. The sequence was obtained from a woman aged 40 to 50 with Graves' hyperthyroidism. The chain carries TRBV3-1 and TRBJ1-5; no firm D call. Sequences were obtained from blood. Written as DNA, the CDR3 is TGTGCCAGCAGCCAGCTCAATCAGCCCCAGCATTTT. Encoded protein: CASSQLNQPQHF.